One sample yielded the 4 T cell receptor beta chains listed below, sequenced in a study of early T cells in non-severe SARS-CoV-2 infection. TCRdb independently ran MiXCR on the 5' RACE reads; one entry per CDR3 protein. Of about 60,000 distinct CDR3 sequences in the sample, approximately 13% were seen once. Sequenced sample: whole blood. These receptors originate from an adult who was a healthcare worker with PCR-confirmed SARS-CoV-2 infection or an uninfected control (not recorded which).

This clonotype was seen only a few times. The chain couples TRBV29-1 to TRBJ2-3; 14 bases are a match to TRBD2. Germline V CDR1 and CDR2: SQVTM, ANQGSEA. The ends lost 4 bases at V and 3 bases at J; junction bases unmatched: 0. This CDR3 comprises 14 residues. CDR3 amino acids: CSVGLAGGTDTQYF. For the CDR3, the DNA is TGCAGCGTTGGACTAGCGGGAGGGACAGATACGCAGTATTTT.

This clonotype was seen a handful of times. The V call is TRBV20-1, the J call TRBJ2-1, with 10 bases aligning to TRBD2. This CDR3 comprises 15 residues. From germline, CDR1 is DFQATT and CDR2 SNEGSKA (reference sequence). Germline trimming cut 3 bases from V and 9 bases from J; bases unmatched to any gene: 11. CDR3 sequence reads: CSARGRLAGGLEQFF. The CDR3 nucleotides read TGCAGTGCTAGGGGGAGACTAGCGGGTGGTCTTGAGCAGTTCTTC.

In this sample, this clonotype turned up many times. The CDR3 coding sequence is TGCAGCGTTGCCGGGAGGGCCACCTACGAGCAGTACTTC. This gives the protein CSVAGRATYEQYF. The chain couples TRBV29-1 to TRBJ2-7; 8 nucleotides align to TRBD2. Germline assignment: CDR1 SQVTM and CDR2 ANQGSEA. This CDR3 has 13 residues. Losses at the gene ends were 4 bases for V and 2 bases for J; bases not matched to a gene: 4.

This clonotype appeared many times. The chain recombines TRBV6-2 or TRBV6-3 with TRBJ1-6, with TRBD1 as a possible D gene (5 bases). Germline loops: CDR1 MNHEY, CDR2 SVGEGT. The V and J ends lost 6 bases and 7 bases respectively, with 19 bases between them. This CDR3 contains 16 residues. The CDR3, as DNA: TGTGCCAGCAGCACCCATACGGGACGTCCAAATTCACCCCTCCACTTT. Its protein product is CASSTHTGRPNSPLHF.